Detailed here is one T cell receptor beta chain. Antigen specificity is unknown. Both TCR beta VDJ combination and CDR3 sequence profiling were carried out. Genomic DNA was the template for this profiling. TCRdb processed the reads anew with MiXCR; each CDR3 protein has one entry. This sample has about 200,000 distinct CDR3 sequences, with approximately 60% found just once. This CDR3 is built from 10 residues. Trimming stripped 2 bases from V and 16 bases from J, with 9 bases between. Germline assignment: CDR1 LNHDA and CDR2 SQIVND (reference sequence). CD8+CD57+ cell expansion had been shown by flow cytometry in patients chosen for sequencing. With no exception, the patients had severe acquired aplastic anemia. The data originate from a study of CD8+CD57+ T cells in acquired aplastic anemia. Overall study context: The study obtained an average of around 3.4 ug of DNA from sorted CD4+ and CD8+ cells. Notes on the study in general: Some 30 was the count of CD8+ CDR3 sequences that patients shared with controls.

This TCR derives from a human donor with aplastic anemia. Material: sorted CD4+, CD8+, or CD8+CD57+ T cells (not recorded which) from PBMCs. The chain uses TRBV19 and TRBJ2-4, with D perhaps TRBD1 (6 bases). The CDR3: CASSINRAYF. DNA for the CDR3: TGTGCCAGTAGTATAAACAGGGCCTACTTC.